The 10 T cell receptor beta chains below all came from one sample that was sequenced in a study of blood T cells in healthy people across ages. The use of a sample-barcoded 5' primer and a J-beta primer mix characterized a second PCR of roughly 6 to 12 cycles. In TCRdb, the 5' RACE reads were re-called with MiXCR into one record per CDR3 protein. This table has 500,000 to 600,000 distinct CDR3 sequences, 27% appearing once. Source material: blood. These receptors all stem from a woman in her 70s in good health.

This clonotype appeared a few times. The chain links TRBV25-1 to TRBJ1-1; D remains ambiguous. Germline assignment: CDR1 MGHDK and CDR2 SYGVNS. Trimming cost V 4 bases and J 5 bases, with 23 bases left between them. The CDR3 runs to 17 residues. The CDR3 DNA sequence: TGTGCCAGCAGTGCGGTCGACGGCGTATCAATGGGGACTGAAGCTTTCTTT. Its protein product is CASSAVDGVSMGTEAFF.

V usage is TRBV27 and J usage is TRBJ1-1, with 7 bases fitting TRBD1. The junction had 10 bases not matched to a gene; V was cut back by 2 bases and J by 1 base. The CDR3 runs to 17 residues. CDR1 and CDR2 (germline): MNHEY, SMNVEV (reference sequence). The DNA for the CDR3 is TGTGCCAGCAGTTTACTCACGACAGGGTTCGGGAACACTGAAGCTTTCTTT. Amino acid sequence: CASSLLTTGFGNTEAFF.

This clonotype was seen only a few times. V and J are TRBV12-3 or TRBV12-4 and TRBJ2-5; TRBD2 matches 16 bases. The CDR3 is 16 amino acids. The V gene end was trimmed by 4 bases and the J gene end by 10 bases; junction bases not matched to a gene: 9. CDR3: CASSSAGTSGGVGQYF. The CDR3 coding sequence is TGTGCCAGCAGTTCAGCCGGGACTAGCGGGGGGGTGGGCCAGTACTTC.

The J gene is TRBJ2-1, the V gene TRBV29-1, with D perhaps being TRBD1 or TRBD2 (5 bases each). Germline loops: CDR1 SQVTM, CDR2 ANQGSEA. Trimming pared 4 bases from V and 3 bases from J, leaving 13 bases between. This CDR3 is built from 14 residues. In DNA, the CDR3 is TGCAGCGTTGTGGGGGTAATTAGCTACAATGAGCAGTTCTTC. It is translated as CSVVGVISYNEQFF.

This CDR3 reads CASSPGDRVMHGYTF. The CDR3 region has the DNA TGTGCCAGCAGTCCCGGGGACAGGGTTATGCATGGCTACACCTTC. The chain carries TRBV12-3 or TRBV12-4 and TRBJ1-2; TRBD1 agrees at 9 bases. Trimming cost V 5 bases and J 6 bases; bases outside gene matches: 10. CDR3 length: 15 residues.

In this sample, this clonotype turned up a few times. The gene calls are TRBV11-2 and TRBJ2-7; TRBD2 agrees at 11 bases. The junction had 1 base not matched to a gene; V was cut back by 3 bases and J by 0 bases. This CDR3 has 15 amino acids. Germline CDR1 SGHAT, CDR2 FQNNGV. CDR3 nucleotide sequence: TGTGCCAGCAGCTTTACTAGCGGGGGCTCCTACGAGCAGTACTTC. Translation: CASSFTSGGSYEQYF.

The table lists this clonotype with a few counts. This chain joins TRBV10-3 and TRBJ1-1, with D possibly TRBD1 on 5 matching bases. The CDR3 is made up of 14 amino acids. Germline V lookup: CDR1 ENHRY, CDR2 SYGVKD. The V gene lost 5 bases and the J gene lost 2 bases, with 12 bases spanning the gap. DNA for the CDR3: TGTGCCATCAGTTCCGGCCAGGGAAACACTGAAGCTTTCTTT. It encodes CAISSGQGNTEAFF.

This sequence joins TRBV7-2 and TRBJ1-1; D is possibly TRBD1 (6 bases). Trimming took 4 bases from V and 5 from J, leaving 14 bases between them. The CDR3 length is 14 residues. The V gene's germline CDR1 is SGHTA and CDR2 FQGNSA. CDR3 DNA sequence: TGTGCCAGCAGCTCGCCAGGGGATAAAACTGAAGCTTTCTTT. This encodes CASSSPGDKTEAFF. The full variable domain, completed using reference TRBV7-2 and TRBJ1-1, is GAGVSQSPSNKVTEKGKDVELRCDPISGHTALYWYRQSLGQGLEFLIYFQGNSAPDKSGLPSDRFSAERTGGSVSTLTIQRTQQEDSAVYLCASSSPGDKTEAFFGQGTRLTVV.

This clonotype came up a few times. The chain carries TRBV18 and TRBJ2-5; 11 bases fit TRBD2. The closer fit of TRBJ2-1 to the DNA end suggests the J call may be wrong. Germline CDR1 and CDR2: KGHSH and LQKENI. The CDR3 is 16 amino acids. CDR3 in amino acids: CASSLLAGGNGNEQFF. CDR3 nucleotide sequence: TGTGCCAGCTCACTTCTAGCGGGGGGTAATGGCAATGAGCAGTTCTTC.

The sample holds one count of this clonotype. CDR3 nucleotides: TGTGCCAGCAGCTTGGAGCCCCAAAACATTCAGTACTTC. This translates into CASSLEPQNIQYF. The V and J genes are TRBV5-8 and TRBJ2-4; D unresolved. Deletions cut 0 bases from V and 5 bases from J, with 6 bases between. This CDR3 region has 13 residues. Germline loops: CDR1 SGHTS, CDR2 YDEGEE.